One and the same sample provided the 12 T cell receptor beta chains below, sequenced in a study of blood T cell repertoires in COVID-19 (dated by TCRdb to between 2020 and 2021). To prepare the library, the immunoSEQ multiplex PCR assay was applied. TCRdb took over this immuneACCESS table, retaining in-frame rearrangements with V and J assigned. Such tables are incomplete; in checked studies, under half of the missing clones stem from an unresolved V gene, and the remainder is unexplained. The sample table records 350,000 to 400,000 clones; about 90% of these occur just once. Approximately 6.2% of the sample is in the top ten clones. Input material: peripheral blood. The source is a man between 18 and 29 years old with active or convalescent COVID-19.

This clone was observed once. The rearrangement links TRBV6-1 to TRBJ1-5; 7 nucleotides agree with TRBD1. In germline, CDR1 is MNHNS, CDR2 SASEGT. The CDR3 runs to 16 residues. With V trimmed by 1 base and J by 5 bases, 8 bases remained unmatched. CDR3 sequence (DNA): TGTGCCAGCAGTGAAGTGGGGAACAGGGGCGATCAGCCCCAGCATTTT. It yields the protein CASSEVGNRGDQPQHF.

V and J are TRBV9 and TRBJ2-3, with D uncertain. In germline, CDR1 is SGDLS, CDR2 YYNGEE. V lost 0 bases to trimming and J lost 6 bases, with 5 bases between them. The CDR3 sequence is 12 residues long. The CDR3 DNA sequence: TGTGCCAGCAGCGTAGCGCAGGATACGCAGTATTTT. Protein: CASSVAQDTQYF.

V gene TRBV15 combines with J gene TRBJ2-3; D possibly corresponds to TRBD1 (7 bases). From germline, CDR1 is LNHNV and CDR2 YYDKDF (reference sequence). CDR3 length equals 17 residues. Trimming pared 2 bases from V and 0 bases from J, leaving 15 bases between. The CDR3 nucleotides read TGTGCCACCAGCAGATCTGGGGGGACAGATAGCACAGATACGCAGTATTTT. It yields the protein CATSRSGGTDSTDTQYF. The variable domain in full, completed from reference TRBV15 and TRBJ2-3, reads DAMVIQNPRYQVTQFGKPVTLSCSQTLNHNVMYWYQQKSSQAPKLLFHYYDKDFNNEADTPDNFQSRRPNTSFCFLDIRSPGLGDTAMYLCATSRSGGTDSTDTQYFGPGTRLTVL.

The chain recombines TRBV15 with TRBJ2-7, with TRBD2 matching over 7 bases. Germline-derived CDR1 and CDR2 are LNHNV and YYDKDF (reference sequence). The CDR3 spans 18 residues. The J segment lost 0 bases and the V segment lost 0 bases, leaving 11 bases of the junction unmatched. The CDR3 bases are TGTGCCACCAGCAGAGATTCCCCCCAACTAGCGTCCTCCTACGAGCAGTACTTC. Residues: CATSRDSPQLASSYEQYF.

The J gene is TRBJ2-3, the V gene TRBV24-1; 9 nucleotides agree with TRBD1. CDR1 and CDR2 from the germline V gene are KGHDR and SFDVKD. After removal of 1 base from V and 3 bases from J, the junction contained 4 bases not matched to a gene. This CDR3 is 16 amino acids long. CDR3 amino acids: CATSDFGTGLTDTQYF. The CDR3 DNA reads TGTGCCACCAGTGATTTCGGGACAGGGTTAACAGATACGCAGTATTTT.

This chain connects TRBV5-1 to TRBJ2-7, with D maybe TRBD2 (5 bases). Deletions cut 0 bases from V and 6 bases from J, with 13 bases between. This CDR3 spans 14 amino acids. The germline CDR1 and CDR2 sequences are SGHRS and YFSETQ. CDR3 nucleotide sequence: TGCGCCAGCAGCTTGGGGTTTACTAGGAGCGAGCAGTACTTC. Amino acids: CASSLGFTRSEQYF.

The chain combines TRBV15 with TRBJ1-4, with TRBD1 identical over 8 bases. Unmatched junction bases numbered 16, after V lost 5 bases and J lost 8 bases. The CDR3 consists of 17 residues. Germline loops: CDR1 LNHNV, CDR2 YYDKDF (reference sequence). The CDR3 region is CATSGDRGFGTVEKLFF. DNA for the CDR3: TGTGCCACCAGCGGCGACAGGGGTTTCGGCACTGTGGAAAAACTGTTTTTT.

The chain uses TRBV6-2 or TRBV6-3 and TRBJ2-7; weak D call: TRBD2 (5 bases). CDR1 and CDR2 (germline): MNHEY, SVGEGT. This CDR3 contains 14 residues. Trimming took 2 bases from V and 2 from J, leaving 10 bases between them. CDR3 sequence reads: CASSYDTRAYEQYF. DNA for the CDR3: TGTGCCAGCAGTTACGATACTAGAGCCTACGAGCAGTACTTC.

The rearrangement joins TRBV6-2 or TRBV6-3 to TRBJ2-5; D is uncertain. There are 14 residues in the CDR3. Per the germline V gene, CDR1 is MNHEY and CDR2 is SVGEGT. V was cut by 0 bases and J by 5 bases, with 10 bases left in between. CDR3 DNA: TGTGCCAGCAGTTACTCTAATGCGGCTGAGACCCAGTACTTC. It encodes CASSYSNAAETQYF.

The V call is TRBV9, the J call TRBJ2-5, with 13 nucleotides matching TRBD2. V shed 3 bases and J 5 bases; nucleotides not matched to a gene: 7. Germline V CDR1 and CDR2: SGDLS, YYNGEE. The CDR3 extends over 16 amino acids. The CDR3 is CASSARLAGGRETQYF. The CDR3 nucleotides read TGTGCCAGCAGCGCCCGACTAGCGGGGGGTCGGGAGACCCAGTACTTC.

This chain links TRBV11-2 with TRBJ1-5; 7 bases agree with TRBD1. The J segment lost 3 bases and the V segment lost 5 bases, leaving 10 bases of the junction unmatched. This CDR3 comprises 16 residues. CDR1 and CDR2 from the germline V gene are SGHAT and FQNNGV. The CDR3 region is CASSAGQDYLNQPQHF. The CDR3 bases are TGTGCCAGCAGCGCCGGACAGGACTACCTCAATCAGCCCCAGCATTTT.

The rearrangement links TRBV9 to TRBJ2-3; D is unresolved. V lost 1 base and J 6 bases, leaving 9 bases between the germline ends. This CDR3 contains 13 residues. Germline values: CDR1 SGDLS, CDR2 YYNGEE. Here the CDR3 DNA reads TGTGCCAGCAGCGTATTTACCGAGGATACGCAGTATTTT. Amino acids: CASSVFTEDTQYF.